The 23 T cell receptor beta chains below all came from one sample that was sequenced in a study of identifying expanded T cells in peripheral blood. The protocol was immunoSEQ multiplex PCR, while the TCRdb copy is restricted to in-frame clones and leaves out a portion. The profile shows more than 95,000 clones, over 65% of them singletons. Input material: blood. The origin of the receptors is a person between 18 and 75 years old in good health.

The chain employs TRBV4-3 and TRBJ1-2; maybe TRBD1 (5 bases). This CDR3 region has 14 residues. With 1 base removed from V and 8 bases from J, the gap between germline ends came to 14 bases. Germline CDR1 reads LGHNA; CDR2 reads YSLEER. CDR3 protein: CASSQGLGVRGYTF. CDR3 nucleotide sequence: TGCGCCAGCAGCCAAGGGCTGGGGGTGAGAGGCTACACCTTC.

This clone came up once. The genes are TRBV18 and TRBJ1-5; D perhaps matches TRBD1 (6 bases). The CDR3 consists of 14 residues. Germline CDR1 and CDR2: KGHSH and LQKENI. V lost 8 bases to trimming and J lost 3 bases, with 14 bases between them. The CDR3 bases are TGTGCCAGCACAACCGGGACACCCAATCAGCCCCAGCATTTT. Residues: CASTTGTPNQPQHF.

This CDR3 reads CASSYSFGGPGNTIYF. DNA of the CDR3: TGTGCCAGCAGTTACTCATTCGGGGGTCCTGGAAACACCATATATTTT. The chain carries TRBV6-5 and TRBJ1-3, with a tentative D call TRBD1 (5 bases). The CDR3 loop spans 16 amino acids. The V and J ends lost 0 bases and 2 bases respectively, with 11 bases between them. CDR1 is MNHEY and CDR2 is SVGAGI in the germline V gene.

V and J are TRBV2 and TRBJ2-7; D ambiguous. Per the germline V gene, CDR1 is SNHLY and CDR2 is FYNNEI. Trimming removed 7 bases at V and 3 bases at J, with 16 bases between. The CDR3 covers 14 residues. CDR3 region: CASTFGPSFYEQYF. CDR3 coding DNA: TGTGCCAGCACCTTCGGGCCAAGCTTCTACGAGCAGTACTTC. The full variable domain, its missing parts supplied by reference TRBV2 and TRBJ2-7, is EPEVTQTPSHQVTQMGQEVILRCVPISNHLYFYWYRQILGQKVEFLVSFYNNEISEKSEIFDDQFSVERPDGSNFTLKIRSTKLEDSAMYFCASTFGPSFYEQYFGPGTRLTVT.

V usage is TRBV2 and J usage is TRBJ2-3, with D possibly being TRBD2 (6 bases). V lost 7 bases and J 1 base, leaving 9 bases between the germline ends. The CDR3 is 13 residues long. Per germline, CDR1 SNHLY and CDR2 FYNNEI. In nucleotides, the CDR3 is TGTGCCAGCAACCGGAGGGGCACAGATACGCAGTATTTT. Encoded protein: CASNRRGTDTQYF.

This clone was counted between two and nine times. J is TRBJ2-7 and V is TRBV6-1; 7 positions agree with TRBD1. This CDR3 has 12 residues. The V and J ends lost 4 bases and 10 bases, in that order; junction bases with no gene match: 7. CDR1 and CDR2 from the germline V gene are MNHNS and SASEGT. CDR3 amino acids: CASSAGTALQYF. Here the CDR3 DNA reads TGTGCCAGCAGTGCTGGGACAGCCTTACAGTACTTC.

This clone was recorded only once. The J gene is TRBJ2-1, the V gene TRBV18; no reliable D call. Per the germline V gene, CDR1 is KGHSH and CDR2 is LQKENI. The CDR3 is 12 residues long. The germline V and J ends were trimmed by 2 bases and 9 bases, with 8 bases remaining between them. DNA of the CDR3: TGTGCCAGCTCACCAAACGTCGGTGAGCAGTTCTTC. It translates to CASSPNVGEQFF.

This clone was found once. This chain connects TRBV28 to TRBJ2-4, with D possibly matching TRBD1 (5 bases). The CDR3 consists of 14 residues. The germline gives CDR1 MDHEN, CDR2 SYDVKM. V lost 7 bases and J lost 8, with 18 bases in between. The CDR3 DNA follows: TGTGCCAGCAACCCCGTGGCATCAGGGCACATTCAGTACTTC. Translation: CASNPVASGHIQYF.

This chain links TRBV5-6 with TRBJ2-3, with D perhaps TRBD2 (6 bases). The germline V gene encodes CDR1 SGHDT and CDR2 YYEEEE. The CDR3 extends over 16 amino acids. V lost 4 bases, J lost 0 bases, and 15 bases lay in between. CDR3 DNA sequence: TGTGCCAGCAGCCGCCTGCTAGCGACAAGCACAGATACGCAGTATTTT. The encoded protein is CASSRLLATSTDTQYF.

The chain is built from TRBV12-1 and TRBJ2-5; the table's D call, TRBD1, was not checked against the DNA. TRBV12-1 counts as a pseudogene. The CDR3 totals 16 residues. The CDR3 nucleotides read TGTGCCAGCAGCTTTAGGGGACGGGCAGGGGGAGAGACCCAGTACTTC. Protein sequence: CASSFRGRAGGETQYF.

The V call is TRBV19, the J call TRBJ2-7; D unresolved. Trimming took 4 bases from V and 1 from J, leaving 14 bases between them. Germline V lookup: CDR1 LNHDA, CDR2 SQIVND (reference sequence). The CDR3 has 15 amino acids. CDR3: CASSRSGGPSYEQYF. The CDR3 DNA reads as TGTGCCAGTAGTAGATCGGGCGGACCTTCCTACGAGCAGTACTTC.

V usage is TRBV7-8 and J usage is TRBJ2-5; the D gene is possibly TRBD1 (6 bases). This CDR3 spans 14 amino acids. V shed 5 bases and J shed 0 bases, with 10 bases lying between them. Germline-derived CDR1 and CDR2 are SGHVS and FQNEAQ. The chain's CDR3 is CASSQGLYQETQYF. The CDR3 nucleotides are TGTGCCAGCAGCCAGGGGCTGTACCAAGAGACCCAGTACTTC.

This chain connects TRBV7-9 to TRBJ2-7; D is perhaps TRBD2 (7 bases). Trimming stripped 5 bases from V and 5 bases from J, with 22 bases between. Germline CDR1 is SEHNR and CDR2 is FQNEAQ (reference sequence). CDR3 length: 16 residues. The CDR3, as DNA: TGTGCCAGCAGCCTATGGTTCGCGGGGGCCGGGCACGAGCAGTACTTC. Translating it yields CASSLWFAGAGHEQYF. The entire variable domain, with the rest obtained from reference TRBV7-9 and TRBJ2-7, is as follows: DTGVSQNPRHKITKRGQNVTFRCDPISEHNRLYWYRQTLGQGPEFLTYFQNEAQLEKSRLLSDRFSAERPKGSFSTLEIQRTEQGDSAMYLCASSLWFAGAGHEQYFGPGTRLTVT.

J is TRBJ1-6 and V is TRBV7-2, with D perhaps TRBD1 (5 bases). Germline V CDR1 and CDR2: SGHTA, FQGNSA. V dropped 6 bases and J dropped 2 bases, with 8 bases sitting between them. The CDR3 has 14 amino acids. The CDR3 nucleotides are TGTGCCAGCAGTTGGGGGACCTATAATTCACCCCTCCACTTT. This gives the protein CASSWGTYNSPLHF.

The genes are TRBV9 and TRBJ2-1; 12 positions agree with TRBD2. The CDR3 extends over 15 amino acids. Germline assignment: CDR1 SGDLS and CDR2 YYNGEE. Trimming took 1 base from V and 5 from J; bases not matched to a gene: 1. DNA of the CDR3: TGTGCCAGCAGCGTAACTAGCGGGGGGCACAATGAGCAGTTCTTC. Its translation: CASSVTSGGHNEQFF.

The rearrangement links TRBV19 to TRBJ2-3, with TRBD2 identical over 12 bases. With V trimmed by 10 bases and J by 3 bases, 5 bases remained unmatched. The germline V gene encodes CDR1 LNHDA and CDR2 SQIVND (reference sequence). The CDR3 runs 14 residues. The CDR3 nucleotides read TGTGCCACTTCTAGCGGGGGGGAGACAGATACGCAGTATTTT. This sequence encodes CATSSGGETDTQYF.

This clone occurred once. This chain connects TRBV9 to TRBJ1-1, with D uncertain. Germline V gene data show CDR1 as SGDLS and CDR2 as YYNGEE. CDR3 length: 15 residues. V was pared by 1 base and J by 5 bases, with 15 bases between. DNA of the CDR3: TGTGCCAGCAGCGTAATGACGTCGGGTCTAACTGAAGCTTTCTTT. Encoded protein: CASSVMTSGLTEAFF.

The gene calls are TRBV11-2 and TRBJ2-3, with TRBD2 matching 14 bases. The CDR3 consists of 14 residues. Unmatched junction bases numbered 3, after V lost 5 bases and J lost 8 bases. Germline CDR1 and CDR2: SGHAT and FQNNGV. The CDR3 is CASSGLAGGSTQYF. Here the CDR3 DNA reads TGTGCCAGCAGCGGACTAGCGGGGGGTTCTACGCAGTATTTT.

With regard to this clone: At one of its ends the junction is not consistent with the germline gene, which may arise from a read error. The V gene is TRBV20-1, the J gene TRBJ2-3; TRBD2 is a possible D gene (5 bases). Germline assignment: CDR1 DFQATT and CDR2 SNEGSKA (reference sequence). The CDR3 spans 11 residues. CDR3 nucleotide sequence: TGCAGTGCTAGAGATATAGGACTGGTGAATTTT. Translated, it gives CSARDIGLVNF.

This chain joins TRBV5-5 and TRBJ1-1, with D unresolved. This CDR3 has 16 amino acids. Trimming pared 4 bases from V and 2 bases from J, leaving 18 bases between. Per germline, CDR1 SGHKS and CDR2 YYEKEE (reference sequence). CDR3 sequence (DNA): TGTGCCAGCAGCCAGGAGATGGGCCGCTATAACACTGAAGCTTTCTTT. Its protein product is CASSQEMGRYNTEAFF.

This rearrangement joins TRBV5-8 to TRBJ1-1; D unclear. Germline-derived CDR1 and CDR2 are SGHTS and YDEGEE. Trimming took 2 bases from V and 5 from J, leaving 7 bases between them. This CDR3 contains 12 residues. This CDR3 reads CASSFTWTEAFF. As DNA, the CDR3 is TGTGCCAGCAGCTTCACCTGGACTGAAGCTTTCTTT.

The chain is built from TRBV9 and TRBJ1-5; the match to TRBD1 covers 7 bases. With 0 bases clipped from V and 2 bases from J, the junction kept 2 bases outside the gene matches. This CDR3 is 15 amino acids long. Germline CDR1 and CDR2: SGDLS and YYNGEE. CDR3 DNA: TGTGCCAGCAGCGTAGGAGGGACAGGCAATCAGCCCCAGCATTTT. Translating it yields CASSVGGTGNQPQHF.

The chain links TRBV7-9 to TRBJ1-5; 7 bases line up with TRBD1. The CDR3 sequence is 13 residues long. The junction had 4 bases not matched to a gene; V was cut back by 4 bases and J by 7 bases. Germline V gene sequence: CDR1 SEHNR, CDR2 FQNEAQ (reference sequence). Here the CDR3 reads CASSSTGVQPQHF. CDR3 nucleotide sequence: TGTGCCAGCAGCTCCACAGGGGTCCAGCCCCAGCATTTT.